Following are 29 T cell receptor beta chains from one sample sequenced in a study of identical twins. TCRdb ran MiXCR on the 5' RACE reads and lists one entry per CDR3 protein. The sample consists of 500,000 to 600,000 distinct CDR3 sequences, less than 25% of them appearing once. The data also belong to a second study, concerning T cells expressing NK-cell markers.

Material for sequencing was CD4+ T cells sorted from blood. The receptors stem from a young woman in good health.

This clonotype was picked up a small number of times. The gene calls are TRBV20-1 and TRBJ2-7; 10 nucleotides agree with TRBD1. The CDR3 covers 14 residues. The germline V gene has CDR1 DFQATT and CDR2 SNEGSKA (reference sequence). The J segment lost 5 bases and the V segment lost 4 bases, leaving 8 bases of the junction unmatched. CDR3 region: CSANDRGLNDEQYF. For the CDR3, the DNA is TGCAGTGCTAACGACAGGGGGCTTAACGACGAGCAGTACTTC.

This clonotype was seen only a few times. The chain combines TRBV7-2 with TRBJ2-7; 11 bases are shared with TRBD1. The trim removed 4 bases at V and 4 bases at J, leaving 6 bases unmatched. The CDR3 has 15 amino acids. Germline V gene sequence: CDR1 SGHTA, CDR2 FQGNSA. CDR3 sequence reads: CASSSRTGGRYEQYF. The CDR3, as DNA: TGTGCCAGCAGCTCGAGGACAGGGGGCCGATACGAGCAGTACTTC.

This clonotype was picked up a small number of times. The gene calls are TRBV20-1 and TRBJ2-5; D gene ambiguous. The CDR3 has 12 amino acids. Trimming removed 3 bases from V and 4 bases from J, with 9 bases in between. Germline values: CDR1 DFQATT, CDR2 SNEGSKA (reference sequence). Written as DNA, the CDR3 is TGCAGTGCTAGTATCAGTCCAGAGACCCAGTACTTC. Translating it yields CSASISPETQYF.

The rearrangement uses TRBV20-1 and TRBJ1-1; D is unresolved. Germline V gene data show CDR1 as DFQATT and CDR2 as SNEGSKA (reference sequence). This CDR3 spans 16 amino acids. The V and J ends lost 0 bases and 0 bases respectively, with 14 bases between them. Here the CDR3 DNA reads TGCAGTGCTAGAGATCCTTCCAGCTCAATGAACACTGAAGCTTTCTTT. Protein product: CSARDPSSSMNTEAFF.

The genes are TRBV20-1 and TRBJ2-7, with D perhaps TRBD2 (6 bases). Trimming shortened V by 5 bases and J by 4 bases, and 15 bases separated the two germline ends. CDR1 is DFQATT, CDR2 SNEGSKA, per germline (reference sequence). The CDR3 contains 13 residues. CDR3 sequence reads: CSAPEGRGYEQYF. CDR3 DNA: TGCAGTGCTCCGGAGGGCCGGGGGTACGAGCAGTACTTC.

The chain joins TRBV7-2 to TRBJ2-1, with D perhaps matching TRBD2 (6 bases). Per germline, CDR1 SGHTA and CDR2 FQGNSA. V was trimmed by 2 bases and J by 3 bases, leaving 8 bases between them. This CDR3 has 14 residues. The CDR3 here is CASSLTGDYNEQFF. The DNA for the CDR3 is TGTGCCAGCAGCTTAACGGGAGACTACAATGAGCAGTTCTTC.

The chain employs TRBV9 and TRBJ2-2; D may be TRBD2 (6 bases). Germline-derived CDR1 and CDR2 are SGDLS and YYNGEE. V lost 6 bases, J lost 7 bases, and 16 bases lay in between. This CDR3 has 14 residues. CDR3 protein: CASNRGKSFGELFF. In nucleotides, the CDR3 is TGTGCCAGCAACCGGGGGAAGTCCTTCGGGGAGCTGTTTTTT.

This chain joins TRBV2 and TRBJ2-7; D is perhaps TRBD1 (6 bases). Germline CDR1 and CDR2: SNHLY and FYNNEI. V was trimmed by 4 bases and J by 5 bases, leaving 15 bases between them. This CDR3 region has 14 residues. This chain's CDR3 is CASSGTGSRDEQYF. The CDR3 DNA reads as TGTGCCAGCAGTGGAACAGGGTCCCGCGACGAGCAGTACTTC. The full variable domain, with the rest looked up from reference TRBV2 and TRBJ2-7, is EPEVTQTPSHQVTQMGQEVILRCVPISNHLYFYWYRQILGQKVEFLVSFYNNEISEKSEIFDDQFSVERPDGSNFTLKIRSTKLEDSAMYFCASSGTGSRDEQYFGPGTRLTVT.

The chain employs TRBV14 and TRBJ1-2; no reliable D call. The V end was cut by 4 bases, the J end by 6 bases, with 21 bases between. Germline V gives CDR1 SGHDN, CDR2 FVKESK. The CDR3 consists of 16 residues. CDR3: CASSRYRVQFLDGYTF. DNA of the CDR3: TGTGCCAGCAGCCGATACCGCGTCCAGTTCCTCGATGGCTACACCTTC.

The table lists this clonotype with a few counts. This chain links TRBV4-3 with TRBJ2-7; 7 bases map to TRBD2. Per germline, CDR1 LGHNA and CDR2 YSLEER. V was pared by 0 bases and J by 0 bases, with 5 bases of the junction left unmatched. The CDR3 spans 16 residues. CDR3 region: CASSQDSSGFSYEQYF. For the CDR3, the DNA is TGCGCCAGCAGCCAAGATTCTAGCGGATTCTCCTACGAGCAGTACTTC.

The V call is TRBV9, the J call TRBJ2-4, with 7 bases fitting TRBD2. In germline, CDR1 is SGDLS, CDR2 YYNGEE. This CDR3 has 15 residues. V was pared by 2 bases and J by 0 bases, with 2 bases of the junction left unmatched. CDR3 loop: CASSVGGGAKNIQYF. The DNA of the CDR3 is TGTGCCAGCAGCGTCGGCGGGGGAGCCAAAAACATTCAGTACTTC.

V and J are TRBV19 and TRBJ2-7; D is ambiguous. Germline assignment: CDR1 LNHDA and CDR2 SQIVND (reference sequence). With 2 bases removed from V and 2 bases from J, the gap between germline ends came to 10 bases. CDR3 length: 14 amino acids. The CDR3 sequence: CASSIQGYAYEQYF. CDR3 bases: TGTGCCAGTAGTATACAAGGATACGCCTACGAGCAGTACTTC.

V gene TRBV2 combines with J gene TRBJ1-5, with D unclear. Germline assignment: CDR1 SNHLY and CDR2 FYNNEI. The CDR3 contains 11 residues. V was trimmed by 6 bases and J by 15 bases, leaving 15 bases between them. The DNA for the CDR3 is TGTGCCAGCAGACGAACAGCGGCATGGCATTTT. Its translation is CASRRTAAWHF.

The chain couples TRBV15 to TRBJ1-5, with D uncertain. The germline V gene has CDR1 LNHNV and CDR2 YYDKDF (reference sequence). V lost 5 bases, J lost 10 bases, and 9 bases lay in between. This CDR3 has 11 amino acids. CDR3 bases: TGTGCCACCAGCGCCAATGGCCCCCAGCATTTT. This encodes CATSANGPQHF.

For the CDR3, the DNA is TGTGCCAGCAGTGCCGGGACAGGGGGAGTCTATGGCTACACCTTC. It is translated as CASSAGTGGVYGYTF. The rearrangement links TRBV7-2 to TRBJ1-2; 11 bases fit TRBD1. Germline V gives CDR1 SGHTA, CDR2 FQGNSA. The CDR3 extends over 15 amino acids. The V segment lost 6 bases and the J segment 4 bases; nucleotides outside the gene matches: 7.

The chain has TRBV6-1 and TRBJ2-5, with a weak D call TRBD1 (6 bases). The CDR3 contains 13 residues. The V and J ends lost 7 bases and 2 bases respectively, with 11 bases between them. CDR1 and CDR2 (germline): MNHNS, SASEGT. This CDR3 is CASTRDKQETQYF. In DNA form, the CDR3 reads TGTGCCAGCACCCGGGACAAACAAGAGACCCAGTACTTC.

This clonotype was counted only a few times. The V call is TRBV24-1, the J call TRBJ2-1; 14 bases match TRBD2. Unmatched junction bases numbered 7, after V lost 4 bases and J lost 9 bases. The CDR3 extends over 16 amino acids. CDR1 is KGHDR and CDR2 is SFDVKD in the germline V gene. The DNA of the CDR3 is TGTGCCACCAGTGACCGACTAGCGGGAGGGCCGGCTGAGCAGTTCTTC. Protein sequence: CATSDRLAGGPAEQFF.

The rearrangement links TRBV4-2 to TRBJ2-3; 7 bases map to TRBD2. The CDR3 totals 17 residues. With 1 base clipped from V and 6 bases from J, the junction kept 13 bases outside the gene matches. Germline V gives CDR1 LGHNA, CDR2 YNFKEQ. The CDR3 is CASSQVGEAGDLDTQYF. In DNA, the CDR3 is TGTGCCAGCAGCCAAGTGGGGGAGGCGGGAGATTTGGATACGCAGTATTTT.

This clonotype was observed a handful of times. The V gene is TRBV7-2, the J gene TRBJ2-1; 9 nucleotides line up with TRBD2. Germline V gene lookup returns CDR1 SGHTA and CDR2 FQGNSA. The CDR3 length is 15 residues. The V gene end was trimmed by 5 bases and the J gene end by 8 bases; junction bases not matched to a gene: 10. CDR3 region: CASSHRTSDVHEQFF. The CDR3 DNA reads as TGTGCCAGCAGCCACCGGACTAGCGACGTTCATGAGCAGTTCTTC.

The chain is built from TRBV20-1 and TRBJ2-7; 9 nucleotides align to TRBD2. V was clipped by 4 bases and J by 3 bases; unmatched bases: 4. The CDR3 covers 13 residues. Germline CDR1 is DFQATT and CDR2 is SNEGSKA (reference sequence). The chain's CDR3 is CSATLAGFYEQYF. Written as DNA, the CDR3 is TGCAGTGCTACTCTAGCGGGATTCTACGAGCAGTACTTC.

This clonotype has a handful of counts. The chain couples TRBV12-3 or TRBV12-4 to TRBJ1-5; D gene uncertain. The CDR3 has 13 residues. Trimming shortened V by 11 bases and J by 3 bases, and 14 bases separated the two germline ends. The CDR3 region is CAPFGEINQPQHF. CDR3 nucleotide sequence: TGTGCCCCCTTCGGGGAGATCAATCAGCCCCAGCATTTT.

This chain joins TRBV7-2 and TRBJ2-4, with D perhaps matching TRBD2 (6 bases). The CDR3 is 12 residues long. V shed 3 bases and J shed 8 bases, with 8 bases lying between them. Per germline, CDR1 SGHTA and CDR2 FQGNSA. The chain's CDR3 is CASSFSGDIQYF. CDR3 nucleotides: TGTGCCAGCAGCTTTTCGGGAGACATTCAGTACTTC.

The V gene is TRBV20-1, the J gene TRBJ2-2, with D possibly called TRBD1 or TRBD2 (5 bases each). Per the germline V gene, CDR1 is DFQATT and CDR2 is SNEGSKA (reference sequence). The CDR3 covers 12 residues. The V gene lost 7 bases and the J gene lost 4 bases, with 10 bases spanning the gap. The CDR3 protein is CSVRGRTGELFF. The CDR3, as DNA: TGCAGTGTTCGGGGACGCACCGGGGAGCTGTTTTTT.

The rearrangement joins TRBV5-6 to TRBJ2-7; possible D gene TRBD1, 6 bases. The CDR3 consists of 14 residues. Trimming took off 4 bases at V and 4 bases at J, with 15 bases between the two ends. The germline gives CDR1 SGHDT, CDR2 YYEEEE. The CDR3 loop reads CASSQMGHLYEQYF. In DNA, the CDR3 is TGTGCCAGCAGCCAAATGGGACACCTATACGAGCAGTACTTC.

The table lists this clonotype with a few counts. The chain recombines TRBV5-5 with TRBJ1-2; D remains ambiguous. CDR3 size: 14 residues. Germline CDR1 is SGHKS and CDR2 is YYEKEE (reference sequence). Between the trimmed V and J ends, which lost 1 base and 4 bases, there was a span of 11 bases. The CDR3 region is CASSLQLYGYGYTF. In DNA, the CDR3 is TGTGCCAGCAGCTTGCAACTGTATGGCTATGGCTACACCTTC.

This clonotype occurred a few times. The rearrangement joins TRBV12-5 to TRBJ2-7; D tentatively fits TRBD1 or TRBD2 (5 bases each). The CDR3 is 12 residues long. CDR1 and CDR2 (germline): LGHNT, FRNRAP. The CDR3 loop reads CPGWGRGDEQYF. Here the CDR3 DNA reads TGTCCGGGGTGGGGACGAGGCGACGAGCAGTACTTC.

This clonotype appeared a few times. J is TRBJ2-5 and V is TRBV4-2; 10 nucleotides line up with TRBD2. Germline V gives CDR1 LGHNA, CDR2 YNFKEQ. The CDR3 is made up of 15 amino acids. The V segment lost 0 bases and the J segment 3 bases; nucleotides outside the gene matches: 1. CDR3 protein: CASSQELAGEETQYF. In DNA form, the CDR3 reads TGTGCCAGCAGCCAAGAGCTAGCGGGGGAAGAGACCCAGTACTTC.

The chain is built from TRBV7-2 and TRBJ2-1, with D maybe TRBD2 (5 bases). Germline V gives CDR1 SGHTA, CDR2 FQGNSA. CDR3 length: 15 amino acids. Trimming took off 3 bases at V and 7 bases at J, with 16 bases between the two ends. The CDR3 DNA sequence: TGTGCCAGCAGCTTTGGTATAGGTGGCGGGAATGAGCAGTTCTTC. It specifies CASSFGIGGGNEQFF. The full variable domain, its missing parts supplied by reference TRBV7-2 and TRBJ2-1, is GAGVSQSPSNKVTEKGKDVELRCDPISGHTALYWYRQSLGQGLEFLIYFQGNSAPDKSGLPSDRFSAERTGGSVSTLTIQRTQQEDSAVYLCASSFGIGGGNEQFFGPGTRLTVL.

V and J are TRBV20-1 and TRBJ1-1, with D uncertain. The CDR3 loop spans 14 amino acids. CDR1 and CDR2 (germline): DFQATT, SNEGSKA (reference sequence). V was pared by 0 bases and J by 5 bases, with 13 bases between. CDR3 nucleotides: TGCAGTGCTAGAGATCCCCGTACCGGGACTGAAGCTTTCTTT. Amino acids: CSARDPRTGTEAFF.